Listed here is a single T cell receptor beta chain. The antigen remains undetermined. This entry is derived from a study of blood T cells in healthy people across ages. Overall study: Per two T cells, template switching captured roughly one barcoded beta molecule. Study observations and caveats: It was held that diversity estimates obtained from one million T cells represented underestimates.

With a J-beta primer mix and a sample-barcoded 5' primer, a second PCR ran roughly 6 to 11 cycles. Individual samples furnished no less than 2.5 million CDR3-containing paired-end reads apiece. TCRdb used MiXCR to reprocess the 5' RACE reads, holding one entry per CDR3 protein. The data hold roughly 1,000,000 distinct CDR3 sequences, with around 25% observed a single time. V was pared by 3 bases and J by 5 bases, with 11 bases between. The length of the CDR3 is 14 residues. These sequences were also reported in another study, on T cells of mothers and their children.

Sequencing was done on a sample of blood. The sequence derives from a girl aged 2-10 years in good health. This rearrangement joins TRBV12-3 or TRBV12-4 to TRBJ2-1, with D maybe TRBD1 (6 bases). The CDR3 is CASSFQGTNNEQFF. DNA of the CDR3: TGTGCCAGCAGTTTCCAGGGGACCAACAATGAGCAGTTCTTC.